The 23 T cell receptor beta chains in this list originate from one sample, sequenced in a study of OX40 agonist ivuxolimab in advanced cancers. Data came from immunoSEQ multiplex PCR; TCRdb stores just in-frame clones and leaves some out. This table has some 63,000 clones, 80% to 90% appearing once. This specimen consisted of CD4+ or CD8+ T cells sorted from blood, obtained in a trial of the OX40 agonist ivuxolimab. The receptors shown here come from an adult with an advanced solid tumor such as melanoma, head and neck, liver or kidney cancer.

This clone has only one observation. The chain links TRBV28 to TRBJ2-3; D remains unclear. V lost 8 bases, J lost 9 bases, and 27 bases lay in between. Germline CDR1 is MDHEN and CDR2 is SYDVKM. The CDR3 extends over 16 amino acids. The chain's CDR3 is CASSSPRSRWFDTQYF. The CDR3 nucleotides are TGTGCCAGCTCATCACCCCGGAGTAGGTGGTTTGACACGCAGTATTTT.

The chain joins TRBV18 to TRBJ1-1; no definite D call. The germline CDR1 and CDR2 sequences are KGHSH and LQKENI. Trimming shortened V by 5 bases and J by 8 bases, and 9 bases separated the two germline ends. CDR3 length equals 11 residues. This CDR3 is CASSSTIEAFF. The CDR3 coding sequence is TGTGCCAGCTCATCTACAATCGAAGCTTTCTTT.

The chain couples TRBV10-3 to TRBJ2-3; 7 nucleotides align to TRBD1. The CDR3 runs to 14 residues. V lost 10 bases to trimming and J lost 2 bases; unmatched junction nucleotides: 9. Germline loops: CDR1 ENHRY, CDR2 SYGVKD. The CDR3, as DNA: TGTGCCACAAAGACAGGGTTAGACACAGATACGCAGTATTTT. It yields the protein CATKTGLDTDTQYF.

V is TRBV20-1 and J is TRBJ2-7, with a possible D match to TRBD2 (5 bases). CDR1 DFQATT and CDR2 SNEGSKA come from the germline V gene (reference sequence). V lost 6 bases and J lost 4, with 7 bases in between. This CDR3 contains 10 residues. CDR3: CSAREYEQYF. In nucleotides, the CDR3 is TGCAGTGCGAGGGAATACGAGCAGTACTTC.

The sample holds one count of this clone. J is TRBJ1-3 and V is TRBV9; the D is unclear. The CDR3 runs to 15 residues. Germline loops: CDR1 SGDLS, CDR2 YYNGEE. The V end lost 4 bases, the J end lost 4 bases, and 15 bases lay between the germline ends. CDR3 coding DNA: TGTGCCAGCAGCACCCCGGTCTCCGGGGGAAACACCATATATTTT. This gives the protein CASSTPVSGGNTIYF.

By frequency in the sample, this clone is medium-sized. V is TRBV6-5 and J is TRBJ1-6; D gene ambiguous. Between the trimmed V and J ends, which lost 4 bases and 7 bases, there was a span of 11 bases. The CDR3 is made up of 14 amino acids. The germline CDR1 and CDR2 sequences are MNHEY and SVGAGI. The CDR3, as DNA: TGTGCCAGCAGTTTGCGGAGAGGCAATTCACCCCTCCACTTT. This gives the protein CASSLRRGNSPLHF.

The sample holds one count of this clone. V and J are TRBV27 and TRBJ2-7; D remains ambiguous. V was clipped by 3 bases and J by 3 bases, with 6 bases between them. This CDR3 comprises 12 residues. Germline V CDR1 and CDR2: MNHEY, SMNVEV (reference sequence). CDR3 sequence reads: CASSFDGYEQYF. CDR3 DNA: TGTGCCAGCAGTTTCGATGGCTACGAGCAGTACTTC.

V usage is TRBV7-2 and J usage is TRBJ2-7; TRBD1 aligns across 7 bases. The V segment lost 1 base and the J segment 6 bases; nucleotides outside the gene matches: 6. The CDR3 is 14 residues long. The germline V gene has CDR1 SGHTA and CDR2 FQGNSA. The CDR3 loop reads CASSLGGNRGEQYF. The CDR3 DNA follows: TGTGCCAGCAGCTTAGGGGGGAACAGGGGCGAGCAGTACTTC.

The gene calls are TRBV2 and TRBJ1-1; TRBD1 agrees at 7 bases. CDR3 size: 15 residues. Germline CDR1 reads SNHLY; CDR2 reads FYNNEI. With 6 bases clipped from V and 4 bases from J, the junction kept 11 bases outside the gene matches. The CDR3, as DNA: TGTGCCAGCAGAGGGGACAGAGGGTTGGGCACTGAAGCTTTCTTT. Amino acid sequence: CASRGDRGLGTEAFF. Using reference TRBV2 and TRBJ1-1 for the parts outside the CDR3, the full variable domain is EPEVTQTPSHQVTQMGQEVILRCVPISNHLYFYWYRQILGQKVEFLVSFYNNEISEKSEIFDDQFSVERPDGSNFTLKIRSTKLEDSAMYFCASRGDRGLGTEAFFGQGTRLTVV.

The V gene is TRBV27, the J gene TRBJ2-7; 8 nucleotides line up with TRBD2. This CDR3 has 14 amino acids. The V gene end was trimmed by 7 bases and the J gene end by 3 bases; junction bases not matched to a gene: 8. Germline CDR1 reads MNHEY; CDR2 reads SMNVEV (reference sequence). CDR3 amino acids: CASNPGGLGYEQYF. DNA of the CDR3: TGTGCCAGCAACCCCGGGGGACTAGGCTACGAGCAGTACTTC.

The V and J genes are TRBV6-1 and TRBJ2-2; 10 bases map to TRBD2. The germline CDR1 and CDR2 sequences are MNHNS and SASEGT. V was clipped by 4 bases and J by 0 bases; unmatched bases: 5. CDR3 length: 17 amino acids. For the CDR3, the DNA is TGTGCCAGCAGTGCCCTTAGCGGGAGGACGAACACCGGGGAGCTGTTTTTT. It codes for CASSALSGRTNTGELFF.

The chain uses TRBV9 and TRBJ1-2; D not certain. V lost 0 bases, J lost 4 bases, and 10 bases lay in between. The CDR3 is 14 residues long. In germline, CDR1 is SGDLS, CDR2 YYNGEE. In nucleotides, the CDR3 is TGTGCCAGCAGCGTAGGATCCGACCTCTATGGCTACACCTTC. Encoded protein: CASSVGSDLYGYTF.

The genes are TRBV28 and TRBJ2-7, with D perhaps matching TRBD2 (6 bases). CDR1 is MDHEN and CDR2 is SYDVKM in the germline V gene. The CDR3 extends over 14 amino acids. V was shortened by 3 bases and J by 6 bases, with 15 bases between the two germline ends. CDR3 sequence: CASSFSGKGGEQYF. Here the CDR3 DNA reads TGTGCCAGCAGTTTTTCCGGGAAGGGAGGCGAGCAGTACTTC.

This rearrangement joins TRBV27 to TRBJ2-7, with 7 bases identical to TRBD1. With 7 bases clipped from V and 4 bases from J, the junction kept 10 bases outside the gene matches. Germline CDR1 reads MNHEY; CDR2 reads SMNVEV (reference sequence). This CDR3 region has 14 residues. The CDR3: CASTPGTVQYEQYF. The CDR3 nucleotides are TGTGCCAGCACCCCTGGGACAGTACAATACGAGCAGTACTTC.

This rearrangement joins TRBV19 to TRBJ2-7; TRBD2 matches at 10 bases. CDR1 is LNHDA, CDR2 SQIVND, per germline (reference sequence). The CDR3 is 15 residues long. J gave up 2 bases and V 5 bases, and 6 bases lay outside the gene matches. Here the CDR3 DNA reads TGTGCCAGTAGTGTTAGCGGGGGGCGCCCCTACGAGCAGTACTTC. Translated: CASSVSGGRPYEQYF.

This rearrangement joins TRBV27 to TRBJ1-1; 9 positions match TRBD1. The germline V gene encodes CDR1 MNHEY and CDR2 SMNVEV (reference sequence). The V gene end was trimmed by 6 bases and the J gene end by 5 bases; junction bases not matched to a gene: 7. This CDR3 has 14 amino acids. CDR3 in amino acids: CASSQGQGKTEAFF. The CDR3 DNA follows: TGTGCCAGCAGCCAGGGACAGGGTAAAACTGAAGCTTTCTTT.

This clone was detected only once. The chain uses TRBV28 and TRBJ1-5, with D uncertain. This CDR3 is built from 18 residues. Trimming cost V 3 bases and J 3 bases, with 21 bases left between them. Germline CDR1 is MDHEN and CDR2 is SYDVKM. The CDR3 protein is CASSFFVRGREPNQPQHF. CDR3 in DNA: TGTGCCAGCAGTTTCTTTGTCCGAGGGCGGGAACCCAATCAGCCCCAGCATTTT.

V is TRBV28 and J is TRBJ2-7; D remains ambiguous. The CDR3 runs to 14 residues. Looked up from germline, CDR1 is MDHEN and CDR2 is SYDVKM. V lost 6 bases and J 6 bases, leaving 18 bases between the germline ends. The CDR3 DNA follows: TGTGCCAGCAGCCCCACCTCACCTAGACCCGAGCAGTACTTC. Translated, it gives CASSPTSPRPEQYF.

This clone was detected only once. V is TRBV27 and J is TRBJ2-3, with unresolved D. The V and J ends lost 6 bases and 0 bases respectively, with 13 bases between them. The CDR3 spans 15 residues. CDR1 is MNHEY, CDR2 SMNVEV, per germline (reference sequence). The CDR3 DNA reads as TGTGCCAGCAGCCTTAGACCCGCTAGCACAGATACGCAGTATTTT. Protein product: CASSLRPASTDTQYF.

The chain joins TRBV19 to TRBJ2-7; 8 nucleotides match TRBD2. V gave up 5 bases and J gave up 1 base; unmatched junction bases: 7. Germline assignment: CDR1 LNHDA and CDR2 SQIVND (reference sequence). The CDR3 length is 15 residues. The CDR3 sequence: CASSPGLVGSYEQYF. CDR3 DNA: TGTGCCAGTAGTCCGGGACTAGTGGGATCCTACGAGCAGTACTTC.

This rearrangement joins TRBV13 to TRBJ1-1; 7 nucleotides agree with TRBD1. After removal of 4 bases from V and 4 bases from J, the junction contained 6 bases not matched to a gene. The CDR3 has 14 residues. Germline V gene sequence: CDR1 PRHDT, CDR2 FYEKMQ (reference sequence). CDR3: CASSYPNRGTEAFF. CDR3 DNA: TGTGCCAGCAGCTACCCCAACAGGGGCACTGAAGCTTTCTTT.

The chain combines TRBV7-9 with TRBJ1-4; 7 bases align to TRBD1. In germline, CDR1 is SEHNR, CDR2 FQNEAQ (reference sequence). The V segment lost 7 bases and the J segment 5 bases; nucleotides outside the gene matches: 13. This CDR3 is 16 amino acids long. The chain's CDR3 is CASTKLAGTENEKLFF. CDR3 nucleotide sequence: TGTGCCAGCACCAAACTTGCCGGGACAGAAAATGAAAAACTGTTTTTT.

This clone was observed a single time. The genes are TRBV7-9 and TRBJ2-5; 9 bases fit TRBD2. The CDR3 spans 14 residues. Germline V gives CDR1 SEHNR, CDR2 FQNEAQ (reference sequence). The junction had 4 bases not matched to a gene; V was cut back by 4 bases and J by 4 bases. The CDR3 region is CASSSGLARETQYF. CDR3 DNA: TGTGCCAGCAGCTCCGGACTAGCGAGAGAGACCCAGTACTTC. Combining the CDR3 with reference TRBV7-9 and TRBJ2-5 gives the whole variable domain DTGVSQNPRHKITKRGQNVTFRCDPISEHNRLYWYRQTLGQGPEFLTYFQNEAQLEKSRLLSDRFSAERPKGSFSTLEIQRTEQGDSAMYLCASSSGLARETQYFGPGTRLLVL.